These T cell receptor beta chains were read from a single sample in a study of identical twins. TCRdb passed the 5' RACE reads through MiXCR, listing each CDR3 protein once. This sample has some 730,000 distinct CDR3 sequences, with approximately 18% found just once. These records were also assigned to another study, of T cells expressing NK-cell markers.

Sequenced input: PBMCs. The receptor set was obtained from a woman younger than 35 in good health. Both conserved end residues are part of each CDR3. The D gene is left open where the match is weak. Some rows have no size entry. The others give once, few or many, or a class for an expanded clone.

v_gene: TRBV6-1; j_gene: TRBJ1-2; abundance: -; d_gene: -; CDR3aa: CASSEPVQGYGYTF; CDR3nt: TGTGCCAGCTCCGAACCGGTGCAGGGGTATGGCTACACCTTC
v_gene: TRBV19; j_gene: TRBJ1-2; abundance: -; d_gene: -; CDR3aa: CASSIGVNYGYTF; CDR3nt: TGTGCCAGTAGTATCGGGGTTAACTATGGCTACACCTTC
v_gene: TRBV12-3/TRBV12-4; j_gene: TRBJ2-2; abundance: -; d_gene: -; CDR3aa: CASSFLVRELFF; CDR3nt: TGTGCCAGCAGTTTTCTCGTTCGGGAGCTGTTTTTT
v_gene: TRBV6-6; j_gene: TRBJ1-1; abundance: few; d_gene: -; CDR3aa: CASSFMAQGAFF; CDR3nt: TGTGCCAGCAGTTTCATGGCCCAGGGGGCTTTCTTT
v_gene: TRBV6-1; j_gene: TRBJ2-1; abundance: few; d_gene: -; CDR3aa: CATQGGLANEQFF; CDR3nt: TGTGCCACCCAGGGGGGCCTAGCCAATGAGCAGTTCTTC
v_gene: TRBV6-1; j_gene: TRBJ2-7; abundance: -; d_gene: -; CDR3aa: CASNILKGFGEQYF; CDR3nt: TGTGCCAGCAACATACTCAAGGGTTTCGGCGAGCAGTACTTC
v_gene: TRBV7-9; j_gene: TRBJ2-5; abundance: few; d_gene: TRBD2; CDR3aa: CASSGYGTIRQETQYF; CDR3nt: TGTGCCAGCAGCGGGTACGGGACTATTCGACAAGAGACCCAGTACTTC
v_gene: TRBV18; j_gene: TRBJ2-5; abundance: -; d_gene: -; CDR3aa: CASSPVQETQYF; CDR3nt: TGTGCCAGCTCACCAGTCCAAGAGACCCAGTACTTC
v_gene: TRBV12-3/TRBV12-4; j_gene: TRBJ2-3; abundance: -; d_gene: TRBD2; CDR3aa: CASRSSGRGGSTDTQYF; CDR3nt: TGTGCCAGCAGAAGTAGCGGGAGGGGAGGGAGCACAGATACGCAGTATTTT
v_gene: TRBV7-2; j_gene: TRBJ2-1; abundance: many; d_gene: TRBD2; CDR3aa: CASSLSVASGKTEQFF; CDR3nt: TGTGCCAGCAGCTTATCGGTAGCTAGCGGGAAGACTGAGCAGTTCTTC
v_gene: TRBV20-1; j_gene: TRBJ2-5; abundance: few; d_gene: TRBD1; CDR3aa: CSATGTGRGETQYF; CDR3nt: TGCAGTGCGACCGGGACAGGGCGAGGAGAGACCCAGTACTTC
v_gene: TRBV12-3/TRBV12-4; j_gene: TRBJ2-7; abundance: few; d_gene: -; CDR3aa: CASSLTGWGSLSYEQYF; CDR3nt: TGTGCCAGCAGTTTAACGGGATGGGGTTCCCTCTCCTACGAGCAGTACTTC
v_gene: TRBV4-3; j_gene: TRBJ2-7; abundance: -; d_gene: -; CDR3aa: CASSQDRSSFYEQYF; CDR3nt: TGCGCCAGCAGCCAAGATCGGTCCAGTTTCTACGAGCAGTACTTC